A selection of T cell receptor beta chains follows, all from one sample in a study of vaccination and CD4 T cells after COVID-19. No antigen is known for these receptors. Each CDR3 protein is one row after TCRdb ran MiXCR on the PCR reads. The profile covers around 26,000 distinct CDR3 sequences, with roughly 71% appearing a single time and 15% to 20% taken by the ten largest. The material sequenced was CD4+ T cells from blood, cultured in vitro, taken after SARS-CoV-2 vaccination. These receptors were collected from a human donor who received a COVID-19 vaccine. The CDR3 runs from the conserved cysteine through the conserved F or W. Each record gives: J gene, clone size, V gene, D gene, CDR3 DNA, CDR3 protein. The D gene is left open where the match is weak. Some rows mark clone size as missing; the rest say once, few, many or name a class of expanded clone.

TRBJ2-7 | NA | TRBV2 | TRBD1 | TGTGCCAGCAACAAGGGGGCAGGGGGCGCCGAGCGGCGGCAGTACTTC | CASNKGAGGAERRQYF
TRBJ1-2 | NA | TRBV5-1 | NA | TGCGCCAGCAGCTTGGGACAGCCAGATACCTATGGCTACACCTTC | CASSLGQPDTYGYTF
TRBJ2-3 | NA | TRBV7-3 | TRBD1 | TGTGCCAGCAGCCGTGGGACAGGAACCAGCACAGATACGCAGTATTTT | CASSRGTGTSTDTQYF
TRBJ1-2 | few | TRBV6-1 | NA | TGTGCCAGTAGCTTCCAGGGTGGCCGTACCTCTCTCCACTATGGCTACACCTTC | CASSFQGGRTSLHYGYTF
TRBJ1-5 | NA | TRBV7-8 | TRBD1 | TGTGCCAGCAGCTCCCCACGGACAGGGAATCAGCCCCAGCATTTT | CASSSPRTGNQPQHF
TRBJ2-1 | NA | TRBV7-9 | NA | TGTGCCAGCAGCTTAGAGGGGATTAATGAGCAGTTCTTC | CASSLEGINEQFF
TRBJ1-1 | NA | TRBV6-5 | NA | TGTGCCAGCAGTTACCGTATAAACACTGAAGCTTTCTTT | CASSYRINTEAFF
TRBJ2-5 | NA | TRBV20-1 | TRBD2 | TGCAGTGCTAGAGACCCTTGGGGAGGGTTGGTGGAGACCCAGTACTTC | CSARDPWGGLVETQYF
TRBJ1-5 | NA | TRBV24-1 | NA | TGTGCCACCAGTGGGTCGGTAGATCAGCCCCAGCATTTT | CATSGSVDQPQHF
TRBJ2-7 | NA | TRBV27 | TRBD1 | TGTGCCAGCAGTTTATTGGGGACAGGGGACCACGAGCAGTACTTC | CASSLLGTGDHEQYF
TRBJ2-7 | NA | TRBV5-4 | TRBD2 | TGTGCCAGCAGCTTCGGCGGGGGGCCCTACGAGCAGTACTTC | CASSFGGGPYEQYF
TRBJ1-5 | NA | TRBV20-1 | NA | TGCAGTGCTAGAGTCGGGACGGTCAATCAGCCCCAGCATTTT | CSARVGTVNQPQHF
TRBJ1-1 | few | TRBV12-3/TRBV12-4 | NA | TGTGCCAGCCAATTTACCGGGGGGGAGGCTTTCTTT | CASQFTGGEAFF
TRBJ1-2 | few | TRBV24-1 | TRBD1 | TGTGCCACCAGTGATTTGATCGGACCTGGAACCGACAGGGTTTCTAACTATGGCTACACCTTC | CATSDLIGPGTDRVSNYGYTF
TRBJ2-5 | few | TRBV15 | NA | TGTGCCACCGGGTTGTTGCAGGGGCGGTTCGAGACCCAGTACTTC | CATGLLQGRFETQYF
TRBJ2-3 | NA | TRBV9 | TRBD2 | TGTGCCAGCAGCGTAGGTAGTCGGGGGGGCGATACGCAGTATTTT | CASSVGSRGGDTQYF
TRBJ2-5 | NA | TRBV5-1 | NA | TGCGCCAGCAGCCCGGGGGACAGTGAGACCCAGTACTTC | CASSPGDSETQYF
TRBJ1-5 | NA | TRBV19 | NA | TGTGCCAGTAGTATCTCCAGGGCTAGCAATCAGCCCCAGCATTTT | CASSISRASNQPQHF
TRBJ1-2 | few | TRBV12-3/TRBV12-4 | NA | TGTGCCAGCAGGTCATCGGACAGCCCTCGGTATGGCTACACCTTC | CASRSSDSPRYGYTF
TRBJ1-5 | NA | TRBV7-2 | TRBD1 | TGTGCCAGCACCCAGGGGGGGGGGCCCCAGCATTTT | CASTQGGGPQHF
TRBJ1-2 | NA | TRBV5-3 | NA | TGTGCCAGCAGCTTGGCGGGGACCCTGGGCGGTTACACCTTC | CASSLAGTLGGYTF
TRBJ1-2 | NA | TRBV25-1 | TRBD1 | TGTGCCAGCAGTGAACCTCGGACAGGGAACTATGGCTACACCTTC | CASSEPRTGNYGYTF
TRBJ2-2 | NA | TRBV6-1 | TRBD1 | TGTGCCAGCAATACCGGGACAGGGGTCCCCGGGGAGCTGTTTTTT | CASNTGTGVPGELFF
TRBJ2-7 | NA | TRBV12-3/TRBV12-4 | TRBD1 | TGTGCCAGCAGTTTAGTGGGACAGGGGCGTTATGCCTACGAGCAGTACTTC | CASSLVGQGRYAYEQYF
TRBJ2-7 | NA | TRBV30 | NA | TGTGCCTGGAGTTCGCCAGGCGAGGGGGGGCGGTACGAGCAGTACTTC | CAWSSPGEGGRYEQYF
TRBJ1-1 | NA | TRBV12-3/TRBV12-4 | NA | TGTGCCAGCAGTTGGCTGTCTTCTGAAGCCTTCTTT | CASSWLSSEAFF
TRBJ1-2 | NA | TRBV11-2 | NA | TGTGCCAGCAGCACAGCCCGACAGCGCGAGCTCTATGGCTACACCTTC | CASSTARQRELYGYTF
TRBJ2-3 | few | TRBV7-9 | TRBD1 | TGTGCCTCTGCGACAGGGCGGACAGATACGCAGTATTTT | CASATGRTDTQYF
TRBJ2-3 | NA | TRBV27 | TRBD2 | TGTGCCTCCAGTCAGCTAGCGGGGGAAGCAGATACGCAGTATTTT | CASSQLAGEADTQYF